The T cell receptor beta chain under discussion was sequenced for a study of vaccination effects on CD4 cells after COVID-19 (dated by TCRdb to between 2020 and 2023). In the study overall: Two doses of either the BNT162b2 or the mRNA-1273 mRNA SARS-CoV-2 vaccine were administered to participants. The full study included 9 to 10 COVID-19 convalescent patients and several SARS-CoV-2-naive healthy vaccine recipients. Pre-vaccine samples were collected from a couple of convalescent patients 16 days and one week before the first dose, corresponding to 142 and 148 days after COVID-19 diagnosis. Cultures from other donors in the study were sequenced with the Oncomine TCR Beta short-read assay on an Illumina iSeq 100. SARS-CoV-2 spike-specific CD4+ TCR repertoires were compared before and after mRNA vaccination in COVID-19 convalescent patients and in infection-naive vaccine recipients. Beyond this particular receptor, the publication reports: Limitations of the study were the small number of convalescent patients and the absence of early post-infection timepoints. For convalescent patients, new clones induced by the vaccine made up most of the post-vaccine spike-reactive repertoire, and these new clones were largely distinct from the clones induced by infection. Clones induced by infection and clones induced by vaccination both contracted markedly at late timepoints after vaccination, which fits with T cell responses waning over time.

A word on this clone: The target of this receptor is not known. It has no much larger one-base neighbor in the sample; base qualities were not kept.

In the ViraFEST assay, PBMC were stimulated with viral peptide pools, and TCR sequencing was then used to find antigen-specific CD4+ T cell clonotypes based on their expansion. After 10 days of culture, CD4+ T cells were isolated with the EasySep CD4+ T cell isolation kit. Convalescent patients had PCR-confirmed SARS-CoV-2 infection between March and December 2020, before Alpha, Beta and Delta variants emerged in the United States. Each well held over 1.5 million PBMC cultured in IMDM containing roughly 5% human AB serum, 10 IU/ml IL-2 and gentamicin, along with around 11 ug/ml peptides. For the negative control culture condition, an HIV-1 Nef peptide pool was used. On days 3 and 7, half of the culture medium was replaced with fresh IL-2-containing medium. Each peptide stimulation condition was cultured in triplicate wells unless otherwise noted. Using Ficoll-Paque Plus gradient centrifugation, PBMC were separated from whole blood and then either used fresh or cryopreserved at -140C. Genomic DNA was extracted from cultured CD4+ T cells with the QIAamp micro DNA kit.

The library was built by means of the immunoSEQ multiplex PCR assay. TCR beta CDR3 sequencing was performed on DNA from the cultured, isolated CD4+ T cells. The published analysis was carried out like this. Non-productive TCR sequences were discarded, and reads were trimmed to the CDR3 region, with only CDR3s of 7 or more amino acids retained. The MANAFEST web app was used to identify antigen-specific clonotypes by comparing expansion in peptide wells with expansion in reference cultures. Positive clones required FDR<0.05 expansion versus reference and all other wells, odds ratio above 5, and frequency above 0.1% in two replicate wells. Clonotypes significantly expanded in SARS-CoV-2 spike wells and in at least one common cold coronavirus spike condition were defined as cross-reactive. CDR3 similarity was assessed by Levenshtein distance using the stringdist R package, and unrooted trees were constructed with ape in R 3.6.1. Not all clones reach the TCRdb copy of this immuneACCESS table, which keeps in-frame sequences only. Checked studies attribute under half of the gap to unresolved V genes and leave the rest unexplained. V, J and clone size derive from that table, while D and trimming were established from the DNA sequence. The sample profile shows 55,000 or so clones; more than 75% of them were found once. The ten largest clones add up to around 5.5% of the sample.

V gives up 5 bases and J gives up 0 bases, and the segment between their germline ends measures 14 bases. Counted from cysteine to phenylalanine, this CDR3 has 17 amino acids. Of the read, only the CDR3 DNA is kept; its 51 bases are in frame from base 1. Per the germline V gene (reference sequence), MNHNY is the CDR1 and SVGAGI is the CDR2. Recombination joined TRBV6-6 with TRBJ2-6; the D region is possibly TRBD1 or TRBD2, each matching across 6 bases. The source material was CD4+ T cells from PBMCs cultured with HIV peptides, sampled before COVID-19 vaccination. Taken with the paper, the label for cell subset or site translates to: HIV-1 Nef peptide pool negative control/reference culture. The clonotype was recovered from a human donor who had a prior SARS-CoV-2 infection. The nucleotide sequence is given as TGTGCCAGCAGTCGCAAGGGGGGATCCTCTGGGGCCAACGTCCTGACTTTC. The translation is CASSRKGGSSGANVLTF.